This is a list of T cell receptor beta chains from one sample in a study of cytomegalovirus exposure and HLA in healthy donors. Sequencing was performed with immunoSEQ multiplex PCR; in TCRdb, only in-frame clones are kept and a portion is missing. The profile shows about 90,000 clones, about 88% of them singletons. The sequenced sample was PBMCs. The receptors were sampled from a man between 18 and 29 years old in good health and CMV-seronegative. Each CDR3 is given with its conserved first and last residue. The D gene is left open where the match is weak. Only some rows state a clone size, as once, few, many or a class for expanded clones.

D gene: TRBD2
J gene: TRBJ2-1
V gene: TRBV6-5
clone size: few
CDR3 DNA: TGTGCCAGCAGTTCCAGACTAGCAGGAATGGGCAATGAGCAGTTCTTC
CDR3 protein: CASSSRLAGMGNEQFF

D gene: TRBD2
J gene: TRBJ2-1
V gene: TRBV9
clone size: NA
CDR3 DNA: TGTGCCAGCAGCGTAGGCGGGAGCCCGACCCCCTACAATGAGCAGTTCTTC
CDR3 protein: CASSVGGSPTPYNEQFF

D gene: NA
J gene: TRBJ2-1
V gene: TRBV7-6
clone size: NA
CDR3 DNA: TGTGCCAGCAGCTCCGGGACATACAATGAGCAGTTCTTC
CDR3 protein: CASSSGTYNEQFF

D gene: NA
J gene: TRBJ1-1
V gene: TRBV6-1
clone size: few
CDR3 DNA: TGTGCCAGCAGTGAACAGGGAAGGAACACTGAAGCTTTCTTT
CDR3 protein: CASSEQGRNTEAFF

D gene: TRBD1
J gene: TRBJ2-3
V gene: TRBV2
clone size: NA
CDR3 DNA: TGTGCCAGCAGTGCGGACAGGTTTCGCACAGATACGCAGTATTTT
CDR3 protein: CASSADRFRTDTQYF

D gene: NA
J gene: TRBJ2-2
V gene: TRBV6-5
clone size: few
CDR3 DNA: TGTGCCAGCAGTTTCGAGGTAGCCGGGGAGCTGTTTTTT
CDR3 protein: CASSFEVAGELFF

D gene: TRBD1
J gene: TRBJ1-2
V gene: TRBV6-5
clone size: NA
CDR3 DNA: TGTGCCAGCAGTTACGGGGGGACAGCACTCTATGGCTACACCTTC
CDR3 protein: CASSYGGTALYGYTF

D gene: TRBD2
J gene: TRBJ2-7
V gene: TRBV28
clone size: NA
CDR3 DNA: TGTGCCAGCAGTTTACTAGCGGGGGTCTACGAGCAGTACTTC
CDR3 protein: CASSLLAGVYEQYF

D gene: TRBD1
J gene: TRBJ1-1
V gene: TRBV28
clone size: few
CDR3 DNA: TGTGCCAGCAGTTTCCCAGGGGGAGCTTTCTTT
CDR3 protein: CASSFPGGAFF

D gene: TRBD1
J gene: TRBJ1-2
V gene: TRBV10-2
clone size: NA
CDR3 DNA: TGCGCCAGCAGTGCCGGACAGGGGGCAGGGTATGGCTACACCTTC
CDR3 protein: CASSAGQGAGYGYTF

D gene: NA
J gene: TRBJ1-1
V gene: TRBV2
clone size: NA
CDR3 DNA: TGTGCCAGCAGCGAGTGGGGGGGAGCTTGGGATGGGGGCACTGAAGCTTTCTTT
CDR3 protein: CASSEWGGAWDGGTEAFF

D gene: NA
J gene: TRBJ1-5
V gene: TRBV30
clone size: NA
CDR3 DNA: TGTGCCTGGAGCAGAGGGGGGGCCGGGGTGGGACAGCCCCAGCATTTT
CDR3 protein: CAWSRGGAGVGQPQHF

D gene: NA
J gene: TRBJ2-1
V gene: TRBV25-1
clone size: few
CDR3 DNA: TGTGCCAGCAGTCACCGGAGAGCAGGGCTCGATGAGCAGTTCTTC
CDR3 protein: CASSHRRAGLDEQFF

D gene: TRBD1
J gene: TRBJ1-1
V gene: TRBV7-2
clone size: NA
CDR3 DNA: TGTGCCAGCAGCTTAGTGACAGGGCTCACTGAAGCTTTCTTT
CDR3 protein: CASSLVTGLTEAFF

D gene: TRBD2
J gene: TRBJ2-1
V gene: TRBV27
clone size: once
CDR3 DNA: TGTGCCAGCAGTTCCCTTGTACTAGCGGGAATAATCCACAATGAGCAGTTCTTC
CDR3 protein: CASSSLVLAGIIHNEQFF

D gene: TRBD2
J gene: TRBJ2-7
V gene: TRBV5-1
clone size: NA
CDR3 DNA: TGCGCCAGCAGCGCCCCCGGGACTAGCGAACTCTACGAGCAGTACTTC
CDR3 protein: CASSAPGTSELYEQYF

D gene: NA
J gene: TRBJ2-1
V gene: TRBV5-4
clone size: NA
CDR3 DNA: TGTGCCAGCAGCTTGGCACGGCTAGTGAGGGACAATGAGCAGTTCTTC
CDR3 protein: CASSLARLVRDNEQFF

D gene: NA
J gene: TRBJ1-1
V gene: TRBV11-3
clone size: NA
CDR3 DNA: TGTGCCAGCAGCTTACAACCGGGGGGGACTGAAGCTTTCTTT
CDR3 protein: CASSLQPGGTEAFF

D gene: NA
J gene: TRBJ2-5
V gene: TRBV7-2
clone size: NA
CDR3 DNA: TGTGCCAGCAATACCGGGACTCAGTACCAAGAGACCCAGTACTTC
CDR3 protein: CASNTGTQYQETQYF

D gene: TRBD1
J gene: TRBJ2-1
V gene: TRBV29-1
clone size: once
CDR3 DNA: TGCAGCGCCCTGGACAGGGGTAATCACAATGAGCAGTTCTTC
CDR3 protein: CSALDRGNHNEQFF

D gene: NA
J gene: TRBJ1-1
V gene: TRBV28
clone size: NA
CDR3 DNA: TGTGCCAGCAGTTTAATTTCGGGAACTGAAGCTTTCTTT
CDR3 protein: CASSLISGTEAFF

D gene: NA
J gene: TRBJ2-2
V gene: TRBV7-2
clone size: NA
CDR3 DNA: TGTGCCAGCAGCCCAGAGGGCTACACCGGGGAGCTGTTTTTT
CDR3 protein: CASSPEGYTGELFF